This T cell receptor beta chain was recorded in a study of graft-versus-host responses after intestinal transplantation. With regard to this clone: As yet, its antigen is unknown.

The table came from immunoSEQ multiplex PCR; TCRdb's copy has only in-frame clones and leaves some out. Here the sample spans more than 80,000 clones, about nine tenths being singletons. Trimming took 7 bases from V and 5 from J, leaving 18 bases between them. This CDR3 region has 14 residues. The germline V gene encodes CDR1 MNHNS and CDR2 SASEGT. The sequence was obtained from a human donor who was the organ donor for an intestinal transplant. The specimen was unstimulated CD4+ T cells sorted from spleen or lymph node cells, collected before transplant. V usage is TRBV6-1 and J usage is TRBJ2-7, with a tentative D call TRBD2 (5 bases). CDR3 coding DNA: TGTGCCAGCATGAGGGCAGGCGGTAAGGACGAGCAGTACTTC. Translating gives CASMRAGGKDEQYF.